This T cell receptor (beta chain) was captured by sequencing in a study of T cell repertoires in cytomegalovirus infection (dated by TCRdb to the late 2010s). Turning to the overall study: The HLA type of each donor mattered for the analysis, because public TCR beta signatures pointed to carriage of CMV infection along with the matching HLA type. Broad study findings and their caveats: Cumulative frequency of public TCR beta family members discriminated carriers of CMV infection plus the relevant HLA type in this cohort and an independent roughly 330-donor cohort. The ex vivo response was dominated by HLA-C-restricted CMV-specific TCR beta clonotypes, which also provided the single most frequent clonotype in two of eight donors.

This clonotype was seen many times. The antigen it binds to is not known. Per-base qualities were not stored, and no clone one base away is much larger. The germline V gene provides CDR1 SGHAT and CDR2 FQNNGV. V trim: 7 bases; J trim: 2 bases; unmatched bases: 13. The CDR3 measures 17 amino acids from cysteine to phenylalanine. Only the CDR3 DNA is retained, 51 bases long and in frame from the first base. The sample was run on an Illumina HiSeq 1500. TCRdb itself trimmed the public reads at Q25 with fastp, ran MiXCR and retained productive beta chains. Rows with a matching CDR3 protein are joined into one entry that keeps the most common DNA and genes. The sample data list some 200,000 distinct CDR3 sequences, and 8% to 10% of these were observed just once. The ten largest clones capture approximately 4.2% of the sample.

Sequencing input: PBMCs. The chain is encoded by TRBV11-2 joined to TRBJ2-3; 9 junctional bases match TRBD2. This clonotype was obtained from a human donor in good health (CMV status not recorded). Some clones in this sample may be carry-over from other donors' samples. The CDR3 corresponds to CASKTTAGGPHTDTQYF. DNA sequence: TGTGCCAGCAAGACCACGGCGGGGGGGCCTCACACAGATACGCAGTATTTT.